Listed below are T cell receptor beta chains from one sample, sequenced in a study of blood T cells in healthy people across ages. Using its own MiXCR run on the 5' RACE reads, TCRdb lists one record per CDR3 protein. This table holds over a million distinct CDR3 sequences, under 55% found once. Sequenced: blood. Receptors were obtained from a woman younger than 35 in good health. CDR3s include the opening cysteine and the closing phenylalanine or tryptophan. Each record gives: clone size, CDR3 length, V gene, J gene, D gene, CDR3 protein, CDR3 DNA. D genes are given only for firm matches. Rows may omit the clone size; those that give it use once, few, many or a size class.

abundance: -
len: 12
v_gene: TRBV5-1
j_gene: TRBJ2-1
d_gene: -
CDR3aa: CASSMASGKSFF
CDR3nt: TGCGCCAGCAGCATGGCGTCAGGGAAGTCGTTCTTC

abundance: few
len: 17
v_gene: TRBV12-3/TRBV12-4
j_gene: TRBJ2-6
d_gene: -
CDR3aa: CASSLGQGGTGANVLTF
CDR3nt: TGTGCCAGCAGTTTGGGCCAGGGAGGTACTGGGGCCAACGTCCTGACTTTC

abundance: -
len: 16
v_gene: TRBV7-2
j_gene: TRBJ2-2
d_gene: TRBD2
CDR3aa: CASSLGGGTHTGELFF
CDR3nt: TGTGCCAGCAGCTTGGGGGGGGGAACCCACACCGGGGAGCTGTTTTTT

abundance: few
len: 16
v_gene: TRBV4-1
j_gene: TRBJ1-2
d_gene: TRBD1
CDR3aa: CASSHGGQGVVYGYTF
CDR3nt: TGCGCCAGCAGCCATGGTGGACAGGGGGTAGTCTATGGCTACACCTTC

abundance: -
len: 21
v_gene: TRBV29-1
j_gene: TRBJ2-1
d_gene: TRBD2
CDR3aa: CSVEARGRTSGRESSYNEQFF
CDR3nt: TGCAGCGTTGAAGCCAGGGGGCGAACTAGCGGGAGGGAGAGCTCCTACAATGAGCAGTTCTTC

abundance: few
len: 15
v_gene: TRBV27
j_gene: TRBJ2-7
d_gene: TRBD1
CDR3aa: CASSQTGTGSHEQYF
CDR3nt: TGTGCCAGCAGTCAAACCGGGACAGGGTCACACGAGCAGTACTTC

abundance: few
len: 15
v_gene: TRBV20-1
j_gene: TRBJ2-1
d_gene: -
CDR3aa: CSARDISNSYNEQFF
CDR3nt: TGCAGTGCTAGAGATATTAGTAACTCCTACAATGAGCAGTTCTTC

abundance: few
len: 14
v_gene: TRBV12-3/TRBV12-4
j_gene: TRBJ1-5
d_gene: -
CDR3aa: CASSSAAGIQPQHF
CDR3nt: TGTGCCAGCAGTTCCGCCGCAGGGATTCAGCCCCAGCATTTT

abundance: -
len: 12
v_gene: TRBV15
j_gene: TRBJ1-1
d_gene: -
CDR3aa: CATSRDGWAAFF
CDR3nt: TGTGCCACCAGCAGAGATGGCTGGGCAGCTTTCTTT

abundance: -
len: 15
v_gene: TRBV20-1
j_gene: TRBJ1-2
d_gene: -
CDR3aa: CSARDSRIGDYGYTF
CDR3nt: TGCAGTGCTAGAGATAGCAGGATAGGTGACTATGGCTACACCTTC

abundance: -
len: 15
v_gene: TRBV7-2
j_gene: TRBJ1-2
d_gene: -
CDR3aa: CASSLGEARVYGYTF
CDR3nt: TGTGCCAGCAGCTTGGGGGAGGCGCGCGTCTATGGCTACACCTTC

abundance: -
len: 13
v_gene: TRBV20-1
j_gene: TRBJ2-1
d_gene: -
CDR3aa: CSATLRTNNEQFF
CDR3nt: TGCAGTGCTACCCTACGCACCAACAATGAGCAGTTCTTC

abundance: few
len: 14
v_gene: TRBV10-3
j_gene: TRBJ2-3
d_gene: TRBD1
CDR3aa: CAIMPTGFTDTQYF
CDR3nt: TGTGCCATCATGCCGACAGGGTTCACAGATACGCAGTATTTT

abundance: -
len: 13
v_gene: TRBV7-8
j_gene: TRBJ2-7
d_gene: -
CDR3aa: CASSLVQRYEQYF
CDR3nt: TGTGCCAGCAGCTTAGTTCAGAGATACGAGCAGTACTTC

abundance: -
len: 18
v_gene: TRBV4-3
j_gene: TRBJ2-5
d_gene: TRBD1
CDR3aa: CASSQGTGGPQYQETQYF
CDR3nt: TGCGCCAGCAGCCAGGGGACAGGGGGCCCCCAGTACCAAGAGACCCAGTACTTC

abundance: few
len: 13
v_gene: TRBV4-1
j_gene: TRBJ2-4
d_gene: -
CDR3aa: CASSLDPSVEQYF
CDR3nt: TGCGCCAGCAGCCTTGATCCCTCGGTGGAGCAGTACTTC

abundance: few
len: 14
v_gene: TRBV7-9
j_gene: TRBJ2-7
d_gene: -
CDR3aa: CASSVPGTLYEQYF
CDR3nt: TGTGCCAGCAGCGTTCCCGGGACCTTATACGAGCAGTACTTC

abundance: -
len: 15
v_gene: TRBV4-1
j_gene: TRBJ2-1
d_gene: -
CDR3aa: CASSQGGASDNEQFF
CDR3nt: TGCGCCAGCAGCCAAGGCGGGGCCAGCGACAATGAGCAGTTCTTC

abundance: few
len: 15
v_gene: TRBV2
j_gene: TRBJ1-2
d_gene: -
CDR3aa: CASSEDMGSLGGYTF
CDR3nt: TGTGCCAGCAGTGAAGATATGGGGTCCTTGGGTGGCTACACCTTC

abundance: few
len: 15
v_gene: TRBV7-9
j_gene: TRBJ1-2
d_gene: TRBD1
CDR3aa: CASSLAQDRVVGYTF
CDR3nt: TGTGCCAGCAGCTTAGCCCAGGACAGGGTTGTTGGCTACACCTTC

abundance: few
len: 15
v_gene: TRBV10-3
j_gene: TRBJ1-2
d_gene: -
CDR3aa: CAISHNDSPNYGYTF
CDR3nt: TGTGCCATCAGTCACAACGACAGCCCTAACTATGGCTACACCTTC

abundance: few
len: 16
v_gene: TRBV7-9
j_gene: TRBJ2-3
d_gene: -
CDR3aa: CASSAPTATSTDTQYF
CDR3nt: TGTGCCAGCAGCGCGCCGACAGCTACTAGCACAGATACGCAGTATTTT

abundance: -
len: 15
v_gene: TRBV27
j_gene: TRBJ2-3
d_gene: -
CDR3aa: CVSRQKTVVLDTQYF
CDR3nt: TGTGTCAGCCGCCAGAAGACGGTCGTATTAGATACGCAGTATTTT

abundance: -
len: 15
v_gene: TRBV9
j_gene: TRBJ2-1
d_gene: TRBD2
CDR3aa: CASSVESGVYNEQFF
CDR3nt: TGTGCCAGCAGCGTAGAAAGCGGGGTTTACAATGAGCAGTTCTTC

abundance: -
len: 14
v_gene: TRBV10-3
j_gene: TRBJ1-6
d_gene: -
CDR3aa: CAISETREYSPLHF
CDR3nt: TGTGCCATCAGTGAGACCAGGGAATATTCACCCCTCCACTTT

abundance: -
len: 13
v_gene: TRBV27
j_gene: TRBJ1-6
d_gene: TRBD1
CDR3aa: CASSRDRTWPLHF
CDR3nt: TGTGCCAGCAGCCGGGACAGGACGTGGCCCCTCCACTTT

abundance: -
len: 16
v_gene: TRBV5-6
j_gene: TRBJ2-1
d_gene: TRBD1
CDR3aa: CASTNNPGTAYNEQFF
CDR3nt: TGTGCCAGCACTAACAACCCCGGGACAGCTTACAATGAGCAGTTCTTC

abundance: -
len: 15
v_gene: TRBV5-1
j_gene: TRBJ2-1
d_gene: TRBD1
CDR3aa: CASSFSQGDYNEQFF
CDR3nt: TGCGCCAGCAGCTTCAGTCAGGGGGACTACAATGAGCAGTTCTTC

abundance: -
len: 15
v_gene: TRBV7-6
j_gene: TRBJ1-5
d_gene: TRBD1
CDR3aa: CASSRTGAFNQPQHF
CDR3nt: TGTGCCAGCAGCAGGACAGGGGCGTTCAATCAGCCCCAGCATTTT

abundance: -
len: 14
v_gene: TRBV7-9
j_gene: TRBJ1-2
d_gene: -
CDR3aa: CASSLVPGAHGYTF
CDR3nt: TGTGCCAGCAGCTTAGTCCCAGGGGCCCATGGCTACACCTTC

abundance: once
len: 17
v_gene: TRBV4-1
j_gene: TRBJ2-7
d_gene: TRBD1
CDR3aa: CASSQGLTGGSFYEQYF
CDR3nt: TGCGCCAGCAGCCAAGGCCTTACAGGGGGCTCTTTCTACGAGCAGTACTTC

abundance: -
len: 15
v_gene: TRBV5-1
j_gene: TRBJ2-7
d_gene: TRBD2
CDR3aa: CASSLSSGAIYEQYF
CDR3nt: TGCGCCAGCAGCTTGTCTAGCGGGGCTATCTACGAGCAGTACTTC

abundance: few
len: 16
v_gene: TRBV7-8
j_gene: TRBJ2-3
d_gene: TRBD2
CDR3aa: CASSSRTSGGLDTQYF
CDR3nt: TGTGCCAGCAGCTCTAGGACTAGCGGGGGTTTAGATACGCAGTATTTT

abundance: -
len: 14
v_gene: TRBV27
j_gene: TRBJ2-5
d_gene: -
CDR3aa: CASSPPGLEETQYF
CDR3nt: TGTGCCAGCAGTCCCCCCGGGCTAGAAGAGACCCAGTACTTC

abundance: few
len: 15
v_gene: TRBV7-2
j_gene: TRBJ2-3
d_gene: TRBD2
CDR3aa: CASSPLAGATDTQYF
CDR3nt: TGTGCCAGCAGCCCACTAGCGGGGGCTACAGATACGCAGTATTTT

abundance: -
len: 17
v_gene: TRBV4-3
j_gene: TRBJ2-2
d_gene: TRBD1
CDR3aa: CASSQDHGTGVLGELFF
CDR3nt: TGCGCCAGCAGCCAAGATCACGGAACAGGGGTCCTCGGGGAGCTGTTTTTT

abundance: -
len: 17
v_gene: TRBV29-1
j_gene: TRBJ2-3
d_gene: TRBD2
CDR3aa: CSVEGRGRGYRTDTQYF
CDR3nt: TGCAGCGTTGAAGGGCGGGGGAGAGGTTACAGGACAGATACGCAGTATTTT

abundance: -
len: 14
v_gene: TRBV6-2/TRBV6-3
j_gene: TRBJ2-2
d_gene: -
CDR3aa: CASSYSDPPGELFF
CDR3nt: TGTGCCAGCAGTTATTCAGACCCACCCGGGGAGCTGTTTTTT

abundance: -
len: 12
v_gene: TRBV5-1
j_gene: TRBJ1-2
d_gene: -
CDR3aa: CASSFNTGGYTF
CDR3nt: TGCGCCAGCAGCTTTAACACCGGAGGCTACACCTTC

abundance: -
len: 15
v_gene: TRBV6-5
j_gene: TRBJ1-5
d_gene: -
CDR3aa: CASSYSHGGNQPQHF
CDR3nt: TGTGCCAGCAGTTACTCCCATGGTGGCAATCAGCCCCAGCATTTT

abundance: -
len: 14
v_gene: TRBV5-1
j_gene: TRBJ1-1
d_gene: TRBD1
CDR3aa: CASSIPGTETEAFF
CDR3nt: TGCGCCAGCAGCATACCTGGGACAGAGACTGAAGCTTTCTTT

abundance: -
len: 16
v_gene: TRBV4-3
j_gene: TRBJ1-1
d_gene: -
CDR3aa: CASSQDAAGTFSEAFF
CDR3nt: TGCGCCAGCAGCCAAGATGCCGCGGGCACTTTTTCTGAAGCTTTCTTT

abundance: -
len: 23
v_gene: TRBV4-1
j_gene: TRBJ1-6
d_gene: -
CDR3aa: CASSKSGPVVPPPPHYYNSPLHF
CDR3nt: TGCGCCAGCAGCAAAAGCGGGCCCGTGGTCCCTCCCCCCCCCCACTACTATAATTCACCCCTCCACTTT

abundance: -
len: 14
v_gene: TRBV5-1
j_gene: TRBJ2-1
d_gene: TRBD1
CDR3aa: CASSKKTGAGEQFF
CDR3nt: TGCGCCAGCAGCAAAAAAACAGGGGCGGGTGAGCAGTTCTTC

abundance: -
len: 12
v_gene: TRBV30
j_gene: TRBJ1-4
d_gene: -
CDR3aa: CAITATNEKLFF
CDR3nt: TGTGCCATAACCGCAACTAATGAAAAACTGTTTTTT

abundance: -
len: 13
v_gene: TRBV2
j_gene: TRBJ1-5
d_gene: -
CDR3aa: CASSDEGEQPQHF
CDR3nt: TGTGCCAGCAGTGATGAGGGAGAGCAGCCCCAGCATTTT

abundance: few
len: 15
v_gene: TRBV12-3/TRBV12-4
j_gene: TRBJ2-2
d_gene: -
CDR3aa: CASSLRGGGTGELFF
CDR3nt: TGTGCCAGCAGTTTGAGAGGGGGAGGCACCGGGGAGCTGTTTTTT

abundance: few
len: 14
v_gene: TRBV11-2
j_gene: TRBJ1-2
d_gene: -
CDR3aa: CASSLGDLNYGYTF
CDR3nt: TGTGCCAGCAGCTTAGGTGACCTTAACTATGGCTACACCTTC